These 28 T cell receptor beta chains came from one sample sequenced in a study of control samples from healthy donors and cancer patients. Only in-frame clones appear in the TCRdb table, and some are missing; sequencing was by immunoSEQ multiplex PCR. The top ten hold around 0.8% of the sample, which has tens of thousands of clones, around nine tenths seen once. Sequenced material: PBMCs. The receptors derive from a man aged 25 to 40 with colorectal cancer.

The chain carries TRBV19 and TRBJ1-2; weak D call: TRBD1 (5 bases). Germline V gene data show CDR1 as LNHDA and CDR2 as SQIVND (reference sequence). CDR3 size: 14 residues. Trimming left V 3 bases short and J 4 bases short, with 12 bases between. CDR3 amino acids: CASSMSGQGYGYTF. The CDR3 region has the DNA TGTGCCAGTAGTATGTCCGGGCAGGGCTATGGCTACACCTTC. The full variable domain, rest sourced from reference TRBV19 and TRBJ1-2, is DGGITQSPKYLFRKEGQNVTLSCEQNLNHDAMYWYRQDPGQGLRLIYYSQIVNDFQKGDIAEGYSVSREKKESFPLTVTSAQKNPTAFYLCASSMSGQGYGYTFGSGTRLTVV.

The chain uses TRBV11-2 and TRBJ1-3; D is unresolved. From germline, CDR1 is SGHAT and CDR2 FQNNGV. The CDR3 is 15 residues long. V dropped 2 bases and J dropped 0 bases, with 8 bases sitting between them. CDR3 in DNA: TGTGCCAGCAGCTTAAGGGATTTCTCTGGAAACACCATATATTTT. It translates to CASSLRDFSGNTIYF.

This chain links TRBV4-1 with TRBJ2-3, with 8 positions matching TRBD2. The CDR3 consists of 16 residues. Germline CDR1 reads MGHRA; CDR2 reads YSYEKL. Trimming at V came to 4 bases and at J to 3 bases, leaving 9 bases not matched to a gene. The CDR3 reads CASSLRTSGGTDTQYF. The CDR3 DNA reads as TGCGCCAGCAGCCTAAGGACCAGCGGGGGTACAGATACGCAGTATTTT.

V gene TRBV18 combines with J gene TRBJ1-2; the D is unclear. Germline V gene data show CDR1 as KGHSH and CDR2 as LQKENI. The CDR3 has 15 amino acids. The germline V and J ends were trimmed by 2 bases and 3 bases, with 13 bases remaining between them. In DNA, the CDR3 is TGTGCCAGCTCACCAATCTCCGGCAGCTACTATGGCTACACCTTC. Translation: CASSPISGSYYGYTF. The full variable domain, in which reference TRBV18 and TRBJ1-2 provide the parts outside the CDR3, is NAGVMQNPRHLVRRRGQEARLRCSPMKGHSHVYWYRQLPEEGLKFMVYLQKENIIDESGMPKERFSAEFPKEGPSILRIQQVVRGDSAAYFCASSPISGSYYGYTFGSGTRLTVV.

This clone was counted between two and nine times. V is TRBV20-1 and J is TRBJ2-1, with unresolved D. V was clipped by 3 bases and J by 6 bases, with 15 bases between them. The CDR3 consists of 14 residues. Germline V gene sequence: CDR1 DFQATT, CDR2 SNEGSKA (reference sequence). CDR3 amino acids: CSASRPSARNEQFF. In nucleotides, the CDR3 is TGCAGTGCTAGTCGGCCGTCGGCGCGCAATGAGCAGTTCTTC.

V is TRBV6-1 and J is TRBJ1-5; D not resolved. In germline, CDR1 is MNHNS, CDR2 SASEGT. The CDR3 has 16 residues. V lost 4 bases and J lost 0, with 13 bases in between. The CDR3 here is CASSADSVISNQPQHF. DNA of the CDR3: TGTGCCAGCAGTGCGGACTCGGTAATTAGCAATCAGCCCCAGCATTTT.

The chain carries TRBV7-2 and TRBJ1-2, with TRBD1 as a possible D gene (5 bases). Trimming removed 1 base from V and 4 bases from J, with 10 bases in between. The CDR3 has 14 amino acids. Germline CDR1 is SGHTA and CDR2 is FQGNSA. CDR3 sequence reads: CASSLVGGIYGYTF. DNA for the CDR3: TGTGCCAGCAGCTTAGTGGGGGGAATCTATGGCTACACCTTC.

This clone was recorded only once. J is TRBJ2-7 and V is TRBV12-3 or TRBV12-4; 7 nucleotides match TRBD2. Trimming removed 10 bases from V and 2 bases from J; junction bases left unmatched: 8. CDR3 length equals 13 residues. The CDR3 loop is CAISGGGAYEQYF. CDR3 bases: TGTGCCATCTCGGGGGGTGGCGCCTACGAGCAGTACTTC.

V gene TRBV2 combines with J gene TRBJ2-2, with D perhaps TRBD2 (5 bases). CDR1 is SNHLY, CDR2 FYNNEI, per germline. V lost 4 bases, J lost 7 bases, and 16 bases lay in between. The CDR3 has 15 amino acids. The CDR3 is CASSGQYLSVGELFF. The CDR3 DNA reads as TGTGCCAGCAGTGGACAATACCTTAGCGTCGGGGAGCTGTTTTTT. The complete variable domain, with remaining parts taken from reference TRBV2 and TRBJ2-2, reads EPEVTQTPSHQVTQMGQEVILRCVPISNHLYFYWYRQILGQKVEFLVSFYNNEISEKSEIFDDQFSVERPDGSNFTLKIRSTKLEDSAMYFCASSGQYLSVGELFFGEGSRLTVL.

This clone was recorded only once. V is TRBV5-6 and J is TRBJ1-4; D is undetermined. There are 13 residues in the CDR3. V was cut by 0 bases and J by 3 bases, with 3 bases left in between. CDR1 is SGHDT and CDR2 is YYEEEE in the germline V gene. CDR3 loop: CASSLAPNEKLFF. The CDR3 nucleotides read TGTGCCAGCAGCTTGGCCCCTAATGAAAAACTGTTTTTT.

This clone was seen just once. This chain links TRBV5-1 with TRBJ2-3; 9 nucleotides align to TRBD2. This CDR3 spans 16 amino acids. CDR1 and CDR2 from the germline V gene are SGHRS and YFSETQ. V was pared by 0 bases and J by 5 bases, with 7 bases of the junction left unmatched. The CDR3 protein is CASSLEGGGAVDTQYF. The CDR3 nucleotides read TGCGCCAGCAGCTTGGAAGGCGGGGGGGCAGTAGATACGCAGTATTTT. The entire variable domain, with the rest obtained from reference TRBV5-1 and TRBJ2-3, is as follows: KAGVTQTPRYLIKTRGQQVTLSCSPISGHRSVSWYQQTPGQGLQFLFEYFSETQRNKGNFPGRFSGRQFSNSRSEMNVSTLELGDSALYLCASSLEGGGAVDTQYFGPGTRLTVL.

This chain joins TRBV4-3 and TRBJ1-1; TRBD1 matches at 11 bases. Germline V CDR1 and CDR2: LGHNA, YSLEER. The CDR3 totals 15 residues. Losses at the gene ends were 4 bases for V and 4 bases for J; bases not matched to a gene: 5. The CDR3 protein is CASSRAGTGGTEAFF. The CDR3 DNA reads TGCGCCAGCAGCCGCGCCGGGACAGGGGGCACTGAAGCTTTCTTT.

This clone occurred once. J is TRBJ1-2 and V is TRBV10-3, with D unclear. Germline V CDR1 and CDR2: ENHRY, SYGVKD. The V end was cut by 7 bases, the J end by 3 bases, with 21 bases between. The CDR3 is made up of 16 amino acids. The CDR3 spells CAIKASGPSSYYGYTF. The DNA for the CDR3 is TGTGCCATCAAGGCTTCCGGGCCCAGCTCCTACTATGGCTACACCTTC.

The rearrangement links TRBV6-6 to TRBJ1-2, with TRBD1 matching over 9 bases. The V gene's germline CDR1 is MNHNY and CDR2 SVGAGI (reference sequence). The CDR3 extends over 15 amino acids. With V trimmed by 6 bases and J by 4 bases, 9 bases remained unmatched. In nucleotides, the CDR3 is TGTGCCAGCAGCCAAACACAGGGGGCTGGCTATGGCTACACCTTC. Translation gives CASSQTQGAGYGYTF.

The rearrangement links TRBV5-4 to TRBJ2-3, with 11 bases aligning to TRBD1. V shed 0 bases and J 2 bases; nucleotides not matched to a gene: 5. In germline, CDR1 is SGHNT, CDR2 YYREEE (reference sequence). The CDR3 sequence is 17 residues long. CDR3 loop: CASSLGGQGVVTDTQYF. CDR3 nucleotides: TGTGCCAGCAGCTTGGGGGGACAGGGGGTTGTCACAGATACGCAGTATTTT.

The chain couples TRBV6-1 to TRBJ2-3; 9 bases map to TRBD2. After removal of 4 bases from V and 6 bases from J, the junction contained 17 bases not matched to a gene. The CDR3 is 18 residues long. Germline V gene lookup returns CDR1 MNHNS and CDR2 SASEGT. CDR3 protein: CASSAVLSGGILGDTQYF. The CDR3 bases are TGTGCCAGCAGTGCGGTTTTGAGCGGGGGGATTTTAGGGGATACGCAGTATTTT.

The rearrangement uses TRBV6-1 and TRBJ1-1, with 7 bases that match TRBD1. Germline trimming cut 2 bases from V and 4 bases from J; bases unmatched to any gene: 7. The CDR3 consists of 15 residues. CDR1 is MNHNS, CDR2 SASEGT, per germline. The CDR3 nucleotides are TGTGCCAGCAGTGAATTACAGGGGCGCGGCACTGAAGCTTTCTTT. This sequence encodes CASSELQGRGTEAFF.

J is TRBJ2-7 and V is TRBV20-1, with 9 bases aligning to TRBD1. The V and J ends lost 6 bases and 7 bases, in that order; junction bases with no gene match: 10. Germline V CDR1 and CDR2: DFQATT, SNEGSKA (reference sequence). The CDR3 contains 13 residues. The CDR3 bases are TGCAGTGCGAGTAGACCCGGGACAGGGGAGCAGTACGTC. It encodes CSASRPGTGEQYV.

The chain uses TRBV10-1 and TRBJ1-6, with D possibly TRBD1 on 6 matching bases. From germline, CDR1 is WNHNN and CDR2 SYGVQD (reference sequence). This CDR3 comprises 15 residues. Trimming shortened V by 0 bases and J by 10 bases, and 13 bases separated the two germline ends. The CDR3 sequence: CASSESRGPGSPLHF. In nucleotides, the CDR3 is TGCGCCAGCAGTGAGTCGCGGGGGCCGGGCTCACCCCTCCACTTT.

Concerning this clone itself: The sample carries other DNA sequences with the same CDR3. This chain connects TRBV6-6 to TRBJ2-5; no definite D call. The V and J ends lost 4 bases and 2 bases respectively, with 8 bases between them. In germline, CDR1 is MNHNY, CDR2 SVGAGI (reference sequence). CDR3 length equals 13 residues. The CDR3 loop is CASSSRQQETQYF. The CDR3 DNA reads as TGTGCCAGCAGTTCTCGCCAACAAGAGACCCAGTACTTC.

The J gene is TRBJ2-1, the V gene TRBV4-1, with 9 bases that match TRBD1. There are 17 residues in the CDR3. The trim removed 3 bases at V and 5 bases at J, leaving 11 bases unmatched. Looked up from germline, CDR1 is MGHRA and CDR2 is YSYEKL. CDR3 residues: CASSHLRGGQGDNEQFF. Written as DNA, the CDR3 is TGCGCCAGCAGCCACCTGAGGGGGGGACAGGGTGACAATGAGCAGTTCTTC.

This chain joins TRBV13 and TRBJ1-6, with a possible D match to TRBD1 (5 bases). The V end lost 3 bases, the J end lost 4 bases, and 13 bases lay between the germline ends. CDR1 PRHDT and CDR2 FYEKMQ come from the germline V gene (reference sequence). The CDR3 consists of 16 residues. CDR3 amino acids: CASSFKPGRYNSPLHF. In DNA form, the CDR3 reads TGTGCCAGCAGCTTTAAGCCAGGGCGGTATAATTCACCCCTCCACTTT. Together with reference TRBV13 and TRBJ1-6, the CDR3 gives the full variable domain: AAGVIQSPRHLIKEKRETATLKCYPIPRHDTVYWYQQGPGQDPQFLISFYEKMQSDKGSIPDRFSAQQFSDYHSELNMSSLELGDSALYFCASSFKPGRYNSPLHFGNGTRLTVT.

In DNA form, the CDR3 reads TGTGCCAGCAGCCCACGGACAGGCGGCAATTCACCCCTCCACTTT. Translation: CASSPRTGGNSPLHF. This chain connects TRBV7-2 to TRBJ1-6; 7 positions match TRBD1. This CDR3 comprises 15 residues. J gave up 7 bases and V 5 bases, and 8 bases lay outside the gene matches. Germline assignment: CDR1 SGHTA and CDR2 FQGNSA.

The chain has TRBV4-1 and TRBJ2-1, with 9 bases aligning to TRBD2. The CDR3 is 15 amino acids. CDR1 is MGHRA, CDR2 YSYEKL, per germline. V lost 0 bases to trimming and J lost 3 bases; unmatched junction nucleotides: 0. The DNA for the CDR3 is TGCGCCAGCAGCCAAGATAGCGGGGGCTACAATGAGCAGTTCTTC. Its translation is CASSQDSGGYNEQFF.

The rearrangement joins TRBV19 to TRBJ2-5; unclear D gene. Trimming pared 6 bases from V and 6 bases from J, leaving 8 bases between. Per germline, CDR1 LNHDA and CDR2 SQIVND (reference sequence). The CDR3 has 11 residues. CDR3 loop: CASRRSQTQYF. CDR3 sequence (DNA): TGTGCCAGTAGGCGTTCCCAGACCCAGTACTTC.

This chain uses TRBV7-8 with TRBJ2-3, with D maybe TRBD2 (6 bases). The CDR3 totals 17 residues. Trimming took 1 base from V and 0 from J, leaving 14 bases between them. The V gene's germline CDR1 is SGHVS and CDR2 FQNEAQ. In DNA form, the CDR3 reads TGTGCCAGCAGCTTAGGTGGGACTCGCCCTAGCACAGATACGCAGTATTTT. Translated: CASSLGGTRPSTDTQYF.

This chain connects TRBV18 to TRBJ1-2; D remains ambiguous. The CDR3 spans 12 residues. The germline V and J ends were trimmed by 6 bases and 7 bases, with 12 bases remaining between them. Germline CDR1 is KGHSH and CDR2 is LQKENI. The CDR3 protein is CASSTRGSGYTF. For the CDR3, the DNA is TGTGCCAGCTCCACCCGGGGTTCTGGCTACACCTTC.

The rearrangement joins TRBV19 to TRBJ2-3; D ambiguous. Trimming cost V 3 bases and J 7 bases, with 8 bases left between them. Germline V CDR1 and CDR2: LNHDA, SQIVND (reference sequence). The CDR3 has 12 amino acids. The chain's CDR3 is CASSISPHTQYF. The CDR3 nucleotides are TGTGCCAGTAGTATTTCTCCCCATACGCAGTATTTT.